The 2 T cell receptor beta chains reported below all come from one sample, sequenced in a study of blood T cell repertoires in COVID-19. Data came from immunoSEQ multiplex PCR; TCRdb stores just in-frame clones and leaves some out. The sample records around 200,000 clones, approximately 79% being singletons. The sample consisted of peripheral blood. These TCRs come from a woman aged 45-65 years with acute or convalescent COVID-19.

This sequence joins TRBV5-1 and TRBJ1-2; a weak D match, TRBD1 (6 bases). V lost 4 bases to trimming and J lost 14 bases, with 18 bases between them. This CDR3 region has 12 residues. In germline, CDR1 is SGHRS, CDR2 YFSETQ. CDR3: CASSPGQLSQTF. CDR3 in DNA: TGCGCCAGCAGCCCCGGACAGTTAAGTCAAACCTTC.

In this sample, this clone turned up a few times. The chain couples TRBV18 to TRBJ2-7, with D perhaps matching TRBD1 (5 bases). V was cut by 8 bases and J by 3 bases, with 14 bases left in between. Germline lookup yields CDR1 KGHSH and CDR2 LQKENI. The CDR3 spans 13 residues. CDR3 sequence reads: CASRRAQGYEQYF. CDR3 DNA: TGTGCCAGCCGACGGGCGCAGGGCTACGAGCAGTACTTC.